Below, 12 T cell receptor beta chains from the same sample are listed, as sequenced in a study of response to subunit inactivated influenza vaccine. Via MiXCR, TCRdb re-called the RT-PCR reads, giving one row per CDR3 protein. This sample has fewer than 650,000 distinct CDR3 sequences, with over 10% found just once. The starting material was PBMCs from blood, obtained roughly 46 days after vaccination. The receptors were gathered from a man over 45 who received an inactivated influenza vaccine.

The rearrangement uses TRBV20-1 and TRBJ1-6; D may be TRBD1 (6 bases). The ends were cut back, 3 bases at V and 8 bases at J, with 11 bases in the middle. CDR3 size: 13 residues. Germline CDR1 reads DFQATT; CDR2 reads SNEGSKA (reference sequence). The chain's CDR3 is CSARGAAYSPLHF. The CDR3 bases are TGCAGTGCTAGGGGGGCGGCCTATTCACCCCTCCACTTT.

Worth noting for this clonotype: A junction end diverges from the germline sequence, so it may reflect a read error. The chain recombines TRBV7-2 with TRBJ2-3; 7 nucleotides agree with TRBD2. CDR1 is SGHTA and CDR2 is FQGNSA in the germline V gene. The CDR3 sequence is 14 residues long. CDR3 sequence: CASSSGLGPDTHYF. The CDR3 DNA reads TGTGCCAGCAGCTCCGGACTAGGCCCAGATACGCACTATTTT.

The table lists this clonotype with a few counts. This chain uses TRBV7-9 with TRBJ2-7; weak D call: TRBD1 (5 bases). This CDR3 contains 13 residues. Germline V gene sequence: CDR1 SEHNR, CDR2 FQNEAQ (reference sequence). Deletions cut 5 bases from V and 4 bases from J, with 12 bases between. The CDR3 protein is CASSRTNFYEQYF. The CDR3 region has the DNA TGTGCCAGCAGCCGGACAAACTTTTACGAGCAGTACTTC. Using reference TRBV7-9 and TRBJ2-7 for the parts outside the CDR3, the full variable domain is DTGVSQNPRHKITKRGQNVTFRCDPISEHNRLYWYRQTLGQGPEFLTYFQNEAQLEKSRLLSDRFSAERPKGSFSTLEIQRTEQGDSAMYLCASSRTNFYEQYFGPGTRLTVT.

This clonotype was seen more than once but under ten times. The V gene is TRBV11-2, the J gene TRBJ2-7; the D call may be TRBD1 or TRBD2 (6 bases each). Looked up from germline, CDR1 is SGHAT and CDR2 is FQNNGV. This CDR3 spans 18 amino acids. Trimming removed 2 bases from V and 5 bases from J, with 25 bases in between. The CDR3: CASSLSQQGGPNPDEQYF. In DNA, the CDR3 is TGTGCCAGCAGCTTATCTCAACAGGGAGGACCTAACCCGGACGAGCAGTACTTC. The whole variable domain, remainder taken from reference TRBV11-2 and TRBJ2-7, is EAGVAQSPRYKIIEKRQSVAFWCNPISGHATLYWYQQILGQGPKLLIQFQNNGVVDDSQLPKDRFSAERLKGVDSTLKIQPAKLEDSAVYLCASSLSQQGGPNPDEQYFGPGTRLTVT.

The J gene is TRBJ1-1, the V gene TRBV7-9; TRBD1 is a possible D gene (5 bases). The CDR3 has 14 amino acids. V was pared by 1 base and J by 5 bases, with 11 bases between. Germline CDR1 and CDR2: SEHNR and FQNEAQ (reference sequence). The CDR3 here is CASSLDQGRTEAFF. CDR3 sequence (DNA): TGTGCCAGCAGCTTAGATCAGGGTAGGACTGAAGCTTTCTTT.

The table lists this clonotype with a few counts. The chain couples TRBV12-3 or TRBV12-4 to TRBJ1-1; 8 nucleotides match TRBD1. V trimming: 10 bases; J trimming: 8 bases; junction bases outside the gene matches: 15. The CDR3 length is 14 residues. The CDR3 reads CAITVRDRLFEAFF. In DNA form, the CDR3 reads TGTGCCATAACGGTTCGGGACAGGCTCTTCGAAGCTTTCTTT.

J is TRBJ1-6 and V is TRBV4-3, with 9 bases that match TRBD1. Trimming removed 2 bases from V and 10 bases from J; junction bases left unmatched: 6. In germline, CDR1 is LGHNA, CDR2 YSLEER. The CDR3 loop spans 15 amino acids. The CDR3 region is CASSQRDRGDSPLHF. In nucleotides, the CDR3 is TGCGCCAGCAGCCAAAGAGACAGGGGGGACTCACCCCTCCACTTT.

This clonotype was picked up many times. This chain links TRBV20-1 with TRBJ2-3; TRBD2 aligns across 8 bases. CDR3 length: 15 residues. Germline trimming cut 0 bases from V and 5 bases from J; bases unmatched to any gene: 7. Germline V gene lookup returns CDR1 DFQATT and CDR2 SNEGSKA (reference sequence). CDR3 nucleotide sequence: TGCAGTGCTAGAGATTATAGCGGGAATCAAGATACGCAGTATTTT. Protein sequence: CSARDYSGNQDTQYF.

This clonotype was seen only a few times. This chain joins TRBV6-4 and TRBJ2-1; the match to TRBD2 covers 10 bases. CDR1 is MRHNA and CDR2 is SNTAGT in the germline V gene. The CDR3 consists of 16 residues. The junction had 8 bases not matched to a gene; V was cut back by 3 bases and J by 6 bases. The DNA of the CDR3 is TGTGCCAGCAGTGAGGAGCGGGGGGGATCTCTCAATGAGCAGTTCTTC. Protein product: CASSEERGGSLNEQFF.

This clonotype was counted between two and nine times. The rearrangement links TRBV5-1 to TRBJ2-1, with TRBD2 matching over 9 bases. V shed 7 bases and J 6 bases; nucleotides not matched to a gene: 8. The CDR3 totals 14 residues. Germline CDR1 and CDR2: SGHRS and YFSETQ. The CDR3 DNA reads as TGCGCCAGCTTCTGGCGGGGGGGCTCCAATGAGCAGTTCTTC. This codes for CASFWRGGSNEQFF.

The chain recombines TRBV20-1 with TRBJ2-1; D may be TRBD2 (6 bases). Germline V gene data show CDR1 as DFQATT and CDR2 as SNEGSKA (reference sequence). The CDR3 contains 14 residues. V shed 8 bases and J shed 0 bases, with 14 bases lying between them. The CDR3, as DNA: TGCAGTTCCACTCCCGGGGGCTCCTACAATGAGCAGTTCTTC. It codes for CSSTPGGSYNEQFF.

The chain recombines TRBV6-5 with TRBJ2-5; a possible D gene is TRBD2 (5 bases). V was clipped by 2 bases and J by 4 bases, with 14 bases between them. Germline V gene sequence: CDR1 MNHEY, CDR2 SVGAGI. The CDR3 sequence is 15 residues long. CDR3 protein: CASSYNTAGGETQYF. CDR3 nucleotide sequence: TGTGCCAGCAGTTACAATACGGCTGGAGGAGAGACCCAGTACTTC.